This note documents a single T cell receptor (beta chain) sequence. The data are from a study of blood T cells in healthy people across ages. The authors ran a second PCR of roughly 7 to 11 cycles using a sample-barcoded 5' primer and a J-beta primer mix. TCRdb redid the calling of the 5' RACE reads with MiXCR, one entry per CDR3 protein. The repertoire includes more than 700,000 distinct CDR3 sequences, 53% of them detected once, and about 38% sits in the top ten. The V end lost 4 bases, the J end lost 3 bases, and 17 bases lay between the germline ends. The CDR3 consists of 15 residues. Germline V gene sequence: CDR1 SGDLS, CDR2 YYNGEE.

The clonotype was recovered from an elderly man in good health. Sequenced input: blood. The V and J genes are TRBV9 and TRBJ2-7; D is possibly TRBD1 (5 bases). The CDR3 spells CASSPGAGSNYEQYF. For the CDR3, the DNA is TGTGCCAGCAGCCCTGGGGCAGGTTCGAACTACGAGCAGTACTTC.